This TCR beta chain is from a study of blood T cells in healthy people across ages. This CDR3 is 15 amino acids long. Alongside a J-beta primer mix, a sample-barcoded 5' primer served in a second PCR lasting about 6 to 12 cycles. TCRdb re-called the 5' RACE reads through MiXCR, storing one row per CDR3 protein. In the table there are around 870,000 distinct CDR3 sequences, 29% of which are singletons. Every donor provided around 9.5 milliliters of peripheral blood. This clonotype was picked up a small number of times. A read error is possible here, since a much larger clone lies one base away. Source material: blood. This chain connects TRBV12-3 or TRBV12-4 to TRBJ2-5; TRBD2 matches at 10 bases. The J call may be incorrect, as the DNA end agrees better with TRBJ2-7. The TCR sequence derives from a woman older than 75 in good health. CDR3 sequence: CASTRSGGQRSEQYF. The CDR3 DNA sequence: TGTGCCAGCACTCGTAGCGGGGGGCAACGTTCCGAGCAGTACTTC.